The clone carrying this T cell receptor (beta chain) was seen repeatedly, ten times or more. The antigen is undetermined. The sample originates from a study of early T cells in non-severe SARS-CoV-2 infection. The study, taken as a whole, reports: Sequences matched to VDJdb favored anti-spike CD8 responses, while private and CD4 specificities were missed.

The library protocol tagged individual cDNA molecules with unique molecular identifiers. One entry per CDR3 protein results from TCRdb running MiXCR on the 5' RACE reads. The repertoire consists of under 45,000 distinct CDR3 sequences, with about 7.4% occurring once and the leading ten covering around 12%. Trimming pared 3 bases from V and 4 bases from J, leaving 6 bases between. Germline V gives CDR1 SGHTA, CDR2 FQGNSA. This CDR3 has 12 residues. The gene calls are TRBV7-2 and TRBJ1-1, with unresolved D. This sequence was found in an adult who was a healthcare worker with PCR-confirmed SARS-CoV-2 infection or an uninfected control (not recorded which). Sample: whole blood, taken at baseline. The CDR3 reads CASSFYLTEAFF. The CDR3 bases are TGTGCCAGCAGCTTCTACCTCACTGAAGCTTTCTTT. Drawing the rest from reference TRBV7-2 and TRBJ1-1, the complete variable domain is GAGVSQSPSNKVTEKGKDVELRCDPISGHTALYWYRQSLGQGLEFLIYFQGNSAPDKSGLPSDRFSAERTGGSVSTLTIQRTQQEDSAVYLCASSFYLTEAFFGQGTRLTVV.